This record looks at one T cell receptor beta chain sequence and its context. Its antigen is undetermined. The junction departs from germline at one end; a sequencing error may be responsible. RNA was extracted from bulk tissue without any cell sorting. The normal lung tissue was taken more than 3 cm from the tumor edge. Newly diagnosed lung cancer patients had thoracic surgery in China, August–late 2014, without prior chemotherapy. The data belong to a study of tumor and adjacent non-tumor tissue in lung cancer. Study background: Patients were aged about 30 to 85, nine to eleven men and about five women, stage I to III.

Study-wide results and caveats: Tumor TCR diversity, when higher, was linked to shorter survival. In normal lung, the top 100 clones were significantly more dominant than in tumor.

Three rounds of nested PCR, following a modified ARM-PCR protocol, produced the TCRbeta library. One entry per CDR3 protein, called by TCRdb with MiXCR from the multiplex PCR reads. The table has tens of thousands of distinct CDR3 sequences, 60% to 70% seen once. Input material: distant non-tumor lung tissue. The source of this sequence is a woman aged 40 to 50 with non-small cell lung cancer.

The CDR3 protein is CVSRTGLHQETQYF. Written as DNA, the CDR3 is TGTGTCAGCAGGACGGGACTGCATCAAGAGACCCAGTACTTC. This chain links TRBV12-3 or TRBV12-4 with TRBJ2-5, with D possibly TRBD2 on 6 matching bases. The length of the CDR3 is 14 residues.